The rows below give T cell receptor beta chains drawn from one sample of a study of T cells in Graves' hyperthyroidism and ophthalmopathy. TCRdb called the multiplex PCR reads again in MiXCR, with one record for every CDR3 protein. The sample lists about 59,000 distinct CDR3 sequences; roughly 50% were seen once. What was sequenced was blood. These TCRs come from a woman aged 55-75 years with Graves' ophthalmopathy. Each CDR3 is given with its conserved first and last residue. Each record gives: CDR3 protein, CDR3 DNA, J gene, V gene, clone size, D gene. A D gene is named only where the DNA matches it firmly. The size of a clone is reported for some rows only, either as once, few or many, or as a class for expanded clones.

CDR3aa: CASSSRTSGISDEQFF; CDR3nt: TGTGCCAGCAGTTCAAGGACTAGCGGGATCAGCGATGAGCAGTTCTTC; j_gene: TRBJ2-1; v_gene: TRBV7-6; abundance: -; d_gene: TRBD2
CDR3aa: CASSLWGAPAYEQYF; CDR3nt: TGCGCCAGCAGCTTATGGGGGGCCCCTGCCTACGAGCAGTACTTC; j_gene: TRBJ2-7; v_gene: TRBV5-5; abundance: -; d_gene: -
CDR3aa: CASSRWTDTQYF; CDR3nt: TGTGCCAGCAGCCGCTGGACAGATACGCAGTATTTT; j_gene: TRBJ2-3; v_gene: TRBV5-8; abundance: -; d_gene: -
CDR3aa: CASSPRLGSSQPGYTF; CDR3nt: TGTGCCAGCAGCCCTCGACTAGGTTCTTCCCAGCCGGGCTACACCTTC; j_gene: TRBJ1-2; v_gene: TRBV9; abundance: -; d_gene: -
CDR3aa: CASSQLAGEYTDTQYF; CDR3nt: TGTGCCAGCAGCCAACTAGCGGGTGAATACACAGATACGCAGTATTTT; j_gene: TRBJ2-3; v_gene: TRBV14; abundance: -; d_gene: TRBD2
CDR3aa: CASSFWRQGVGNTIYF; CDR3nt: TGTGCCAGCAGCTTTTGGAGGCAGGGGGTTGGAAACACCATATATTTT; j_gene: TRBJ1-3; v_gene: TRBV7-9; abundance: many; d_gene: TRBD1
CDR3aa: CSAGTATSNQPQHF; CDR3nt: TGCAGTGCCGGGACAGCAACTAGCAATCAGCCCCAGCATTTT; j_gene: TRBJ1-5; v_gene: TRBV20-1; abundance: many; d_gene: TRBD1
CDR3aa: CASSLVGGGSGANVLTF; CDR3nt: TGCGCCAGCAGCTTGGTAGGGGGCGGCTCTGGGGCCAACGTCCTGACTTTC; j_gene: TRBJ2-6; v_gene: TRBV5-1; abundance: many; d_gene: TRBD1
CDR3aa: CSASPPSSASETQYF; CDR3nt: TGCAGTGCTAGCCCCCCTTCGAGTGCCTCGGAGACCCAGTACTTC; j_gene: TRBJ2-5; v_gene: TRBV20-1; abundance: -; d_gene: -
CDR3aa: CASSIGVARSYEQYF; CDR3nt: TGTGCCAGTAGTATTGGGGTAGCGCGCTCCTACGAGCAGTACTTC; j_gene: TRBJ2-7; v_gene: TRBV19; abundance: -; d_gene: -